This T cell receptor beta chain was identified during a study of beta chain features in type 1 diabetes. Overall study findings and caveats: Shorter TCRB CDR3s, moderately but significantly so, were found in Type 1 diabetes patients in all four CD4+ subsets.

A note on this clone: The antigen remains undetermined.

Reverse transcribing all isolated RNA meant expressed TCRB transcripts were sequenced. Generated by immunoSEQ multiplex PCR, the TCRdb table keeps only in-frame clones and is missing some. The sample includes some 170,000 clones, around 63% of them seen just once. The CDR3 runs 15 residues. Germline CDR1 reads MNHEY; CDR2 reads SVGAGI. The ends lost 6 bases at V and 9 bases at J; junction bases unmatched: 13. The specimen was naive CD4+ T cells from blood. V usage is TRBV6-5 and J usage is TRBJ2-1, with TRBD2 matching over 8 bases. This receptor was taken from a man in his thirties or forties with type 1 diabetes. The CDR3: CASSRLVAGHSEQFF. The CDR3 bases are TGTGCCAGCAGCCGTTTGGTAGCGGGGCATTCTGAGCAGTTCTTC.